Listed below are T cell receptor beta chains from one sample, sequenced in a study of T-cell memory formation after mild COVID-19. TCRdb redid the calling of the 5' RACE reads with MiXCR, one entry per CDR3 protein. The sample holds about 360,000 distinct CDR3 sequences, roughly an eighth seen once. The sample was PBMCs or a T cell subset sorted from them (not recorded which). Receptor source: a man aged 18-30 years who had mild COVID-19 (a few samples of this study predate the infection). Cell type and time point are not known. Both conserved end residues are part of each CDR3. The order of the fields is clone size, J gene, V gene, D gene, CDR3 protein, CDR3 DNA. D genes are given only for firm matches. A row's size may be missing; if present it is once, few, many or a size class.

clone_size: .; j_call: TRBJ1-1; v_call: TRBV7-6; d_call: .; cdr3_aa: CASSPEGSKTEAFF; cdr3_nt: TGTGCCAGCAGCCCGGAGGGATCCAAGACTGAAGCTTTCTTT
clone_size: few; j_call: TRBJ1-4; v_call: TRBV11-2; d_call: TRBD1; cdr3_aa: CASSLDRGNEKLFF; cdr3_nt: TGTGCCAGCAGCTTGGACAGGGGTAATGAAAAACTGTTTTTT
clone_size: few; j_call: TRBJ2-2; v_call: TRBV6-5; d_call: .; cdr3_aa: CASLGRAAGELFF; cdr3_nt: TGTGCCAGCCTCGGCAGGGCTGCCGGGGAGCTGTTTTTT
clone_size: .; j_call: TRBJ2-1; v_call: TRBV7-3; d_call: TRBD2; cdr3_aa: CASSDQERGAYNEQFF; cdr3_nt: TGTGCCAGCAGCGACCAAGAGCGGGGGGCCTACAATGAGCAGTTCTTC
clone_size: many; j_call: TRBJ1-1; v_call: TRBV29-1; d_call: TRBD1; cdr3_aa: CSVLDRGLSAFF; cdr3_nt: TGCAGCGTCCTAGACAGGGGGCTATCAGCTTTCTTT
clone_size: few; j_call: TRBJ1-3; v_call: TRBV7-8; d_call: .; cdr3_aa: CASSSERTSNTIYF; cdr3_nt: TGTGCCAGCAGCTCGGAGAGAACAAGTAACACCATATATTTT
clone_size: .; j_call: TRBJ2-1; v_call: TRBV24-1; d_call: .; cdr3_aa: CATSDFDGQQSSYNEQFF; cdr3_nt: TGTGCCACCAGTGATTTTGACGGACAGCAGAGCTCCTACAATGAGCAGTTCTTC
clone_size: .; j_call: TRBJ2-1; v_call: TRBV10-3; d_call: .; cdr3_aa: CAISGGGGPFNEQFF; cdr3_nt: TGTGCCATCAGTGGTGGCGGGGGCCCTTTTAATGAGCAGTTCTTC
clone_size: once; j_call: TRBJ2-5; v_call: TRBV9; d_call: .; cdr3_aa: CASSVEGVGETQYF; cdr3_nt: TGTGCCAGCAGCGTGGAGGGGGTCGGGGAGACCCAGTACTTC
clone_size: .; j_call: TRBJ2-5; v_call: TRBV5-1; d_call: .; cdr3_aa: CASSLGQLPREETQYF; cdr3_nt: TGCGCCAGCAGCTTGGGACAGCTGCCCCGGGAAGAGACCCAGTACTTC
clone_size: few; j_call: TRBJ2-1; v_call: TRBV2; d_call: .; cdr3_aa: CAIPLSDSYNEQFF; cdr3_nt: TGTGCCATTCCCTTATCTGACTCCTACAATGAGCAGTTCTTC
clone_size: few; j_call: TRBJ1-2; v_call: TRBV29-1; d_call: .; cdr3_aa: CSVTYRAYGYTF; cdr3_nt: TGCAGCGTTACTTACAGGGCCTATGGCTACACCTTC
clone_size: many; j_call: TRBJ2-3; v_call: TRBV12-5; d_call: .; cdr3_aa: CASGIGTTDTQYF; cdr3_nt: TGTGCTAGTGGCATCGGGACGACAGATACGCAGTATTTT
clone_size: few; j_call: TRBJ2-3; v_call: TRBV24-1; d_call: .; cdr3_aa: CATSDFHRQDTQYF; cdr3_nt: TGTGCCACCAGTGATTTTCACAGACAAGATACGCAGTATTTT
clone_size: many; j_call: TRBJ2-7; v_call: TRBV29-1; d_call: .; cdr3_aa: CSVANSYEQYF; cdr3_nt: TGCAGCGTTGCCAACAGCTACGAGCAGTACTTC
clone_size: few; j_call: TRBJ2-1; v_call: TRBV6-5; d_call: .; cdr3_aa: CASREYRVNEQFF; cdr3_nt: TGTGCCAGCAGGGAATATAGGGTTAATGAGCAGTTCTTC
clone_size: many; j_call: TRBJ2-3; v_call: TRBV9; d_call: .; cdr3_aa: CASASPSDTQYF; cdr3_nt: TGTGCCAGCGCCTCCCCTAGCGATACGCAGTATTTT
clone_size: few; j_call: TRBJ1-6; v_call: TRBV7-2; d_call: TRBD1; cdr3_aa: CASSFDREVSYNSPLHF; cdr3_nt: TGTGCCAGCAGCTTCGACAGGGAAGTTTCCTATAATTCACCCCTCCACTTT
clone_size: many; j_call: TRBJ1-5; v_call: TRBV6-1; d_call: TRBD1; cdr3_aa: CASNEDRESQPQHF; cdr3_nt: TGTGCCAGCAATGAGGACAGGGAAAGTCAGCCCCAGCATTTT
clone_size: few; j_call: TRBJ1-5; v_call: TRBV4-2; d_call: .; cdr3_aa: CASSPGNQGPNQPQHF; cdr3_nt: TGTGCCAGCAGCCCAGGTAATCAGGGGCCCAATCAGCCCCAGCATTTT
clone_size: .; j_call: TRBJ2-3; v_call: TRBV7-2; d_call: TRBD2; cdr3_aa: CASLASGGPPLSTDTQYF; cdr3_nt: TGTGCCAGCTTAGCTAGCGGGGGTCCCCCCCTAAGCACAGATACGCAGTATTTT
clone_size: few; j_call: TRBJ2-3; v_call: TRBV6-6; d_call: .; cdr3_aa: CASSPGTQGVDTQYF; cdr3_nt: TGTGCCAGCAGTCCCGGGACTCAGGGGGTAGATACGCAGTATTTT
clone_size: .; j_call: TRBJ1-1; v_call: TRBV6-2/TRBV6-3; d_call: TRBD1; cdr3_aa: CASSYQTGQGDTEAFF; cdr3_nt: TGTGCCAGCAGTTACCAAACGGGACAGGGGGACACTGAAGCTTTCTTT
clone_size: .; j_call: TRBJ1-5; v_call: TRBV2; d_call: .; cdr3_aa: CASRARTETRQPQHF; cdr3_nt: TGTGCCAGCAGAGCACGTACTGAGACCAGGCAGCCCCAGCATTTT
clone_size: .; j_call: TRBJ2-5; v_call: TRBV30; d_call: .; cdr3_aa: CAWSVGGRLTQYF; cdr3_nt: TGTGCCTGGAGTGTCGGCGGGCGATTGACCCAGTACTTC
clone_size: .; j_call: TRBJ2-3; v_call: TRBV12-3/TRBV12-4; d_call: .; cdr3_aa: CASSPDLIPTDTQYF; cdr3_nt: TGTGCCAGCAGCCCAGACTTAATCCCCACAGATACGCAGTATTTT
clone_size: .; j_call: TRBJ2-5; v_call: TRBV7-2; d_call: .; cdr3_aa: CASSLEYGTGTQYF; cdr3_nt: TGTGCCAGCAGCTTAGAGTACGGTACAGGGACCCAGTACTTC
clone_size: many; j_call: TRBJ2-7; v_call: TRBV5-1; d_call: .; cdr3_aa: CASSLAATNAYEQYF; cdr3_nt: TGCGCCAGCAGCTTGGCCGCGACGAATGCCTACGAGCAGTACTTC
clone_size: few; j_call: TRBJ2-7; v_call: TRBV6-2/TRBV6-3; d_call: TRBD2; cdr3_aa: CASSRAGEGYEQYF; cdr3_nt: TGTGCCAGCAGTCGAGCGGGGGAAGGATACGAGCAGTACTTC
clone_size: few; j_call: TRBJ1-2; v_call: TRBV29-1; d_call: .; cdr3_aa: CSGLYGYGYTF; cdr3_nt: TGCAGCGGTCTGTATGGGTATGGCTACACCTTC
clone_size: few; j_call: TRBJ2-7; v_call: TRBV11-3; d_call: .; cdr3_aa: CASSIGTHGEQYF; cdr3_nt: TGTGCCAGCAGCATCGGGACCCACGGCGAGCAGTACTTC
clone_size: few; j_call: TRBJ2-2; v_call: TRBV4-3; d_call: .; cdr3_aa: CASSQEGRHTGELFF; cdr3_nt: TGCGCCAGCAGCCAAGAGGGACGTCACACCGGGGAGCTGTTTTTT
clone_size: .; j_call: TRBJ2-3; v_call: TRBV5-1; d_call: .; cdr3_aa: CASSFAVGTQYF; cdr3_nt: TGCGCCAGCAGCTTCGCCGTTGGGACGCAGTATTTT
clone_size: .; j_call: TRBJ1-1; v_call: TRBV10-3; d_call: .; cdr3_aa: CAISAQGSRFF; cdr3_nt: TGTGCCATCAGTGCTCAGGGGAGTCGTTTCTTT
clone_size: .; j_call: TRBJ2-3; v_call: TRBV5-1; d_call: .; cdr3_aa: CASSPSSGGGTQYF; cdr3_nt: TGCGCCAGCAGCCCTTCCAGCGGTGGGGGAACGCAGTATTTT
clone_size: few; j_call: TRBJ2-2; v_call: TRBV11-2; d_call: .; cdr3_aa: CASSLGRVGTGELFF; cdr3_nt: TGTGCCAGCAGCTTAGGGAGGGTGGGAACCGGGGAGCTGTTTTTT
clone_size: few; j_call: TRBJ1-1; v_call: TRBV4-1; d_call: TRBD1; cdr3_aa: CASSQNDREDTEAFF; cdr3_nt: TGCGCCAGCAGCCAAAACGACAGGGAGGACACTGAAGCTTTCTTT
clone_size: many; j_call: TRBJ2-2; v_call: TRBV11-2; d_call: TRBD2; cdr3_aa: CASSLLAGPNTGELFF; cdr3_nt: TGTGCCAGCAGCTTATTAGCGGGCCCAAACACCGGGGAGCTGTTTTTT
clone_size: .; j_call: TRBJ1-2; v_call: TRBV4-3; d_call: .; cdr3_aa: CASSQDGGAYGYTF; cdr3_nt: TGCGCCAGCAGCCAAGATGGCGGAGCTTATGGCTACACCTTC
clone_size: .; j_call: TRBJ2-1; v_call: TRBV14; d_call: TRBD2; cdr3_aa: CAGSQDESGGAKHEQFF; cdr3_nt: TGTGCCGGCAGCCAAGACGAGAGCGGGGGGGCGAAGCATGAGCAGTTCTTC
clone_size: .; j_call: TRBJ1-6; v_call: TRBV5-5; d_call: .; cdr3_aa: CASSFTPGPNSPLHF; cdr3_nt: TGTGCCAGCAGCTTTACACCGGGGCCTAATTCACCCCTCCACTTT
clone_size: few; j_call: TRBJ1-3; v_call: TRBV6-5; d_call: .; cdr3_aa: CASSSHPPGSGNTIYF; cdr3_nt: TGTGCCAGCAGTTCCCACCCCCCGGGCTCTGGAAACACCATATATTTT
clone_size: few; j_call: TRBJ2-7; v_call: TRBV4-1; d_call: TRBD2; cdr3_aa: CASSSREGPYEQYF; cdr3_nt: TGCGCCAGCAGCTCTCGGGAGGGCCCCTACGAGCAGTACTTC
clone_size: few; j_call: TRBJ2-1; v_call: TRBV27; d_call: .; cdr3_aa: CASSLQRPTYNEQFF; cdr3_nt: TGTGCCAGCAGTTTACAGCGGCCTACCTACAATGAGCAGTTCTTC
clone_size: few; j_call: TRBJ2-2; v_call: TRBV15; d_call: .; cdr3_aa: CATSRDHGFGELFF; cdr3_nt: TGTGCCACCAGCAGAGATCACGGGTTCGGGGAGCTGTTTTTT
clone_size: few; j_call: TRBJ2-1; v_call: TRBV25-1; d_call: .; cdr3_aa: CASSHVGSVNEQFF; cdr3_nt: TGTGCCAGCAGCCATGTGGGTAGCGTCAATGAGCAGTTCTTC
clone_size: .; j_call: TRBJ2-5; v_call: TRBV14; d_call: .; cdr3_aa: CASSQDLPQTQYF; cdr3_nt: TGTGCCAGCAGCCAAGATCTTCCGCAGACCCAGTACTTC
clone_size: .; j_call: TRBJ2-3; v_call: TRBV12-3/TRBV12-4; d_call: .; cdr3_aa: CASGRGAGTDTQYF; cdr3_nt: TGTGCCAGCGGTAGAGGGGCCGGCACAGATACGCAGTATTTT
clone_size: .; j_call: TRBJ1-6; v_call: TRBV6-6; d_call: .; cdr3_aa: CASRDLGVPSLHF; cdr3_nt: TGTGCCAGCAGGGACTTGGGGGTTCCCAGCCTCCACTTT